This T cell receptor beta chain was profiled in a study of molecular identifiers for immune sequencing clone quantification. At the level of the study: Replicate runs used RNA from 20,000 or 100,000 naive CD8 cells, which was split five ways into aliquots, and four of those aliquots were then sequenced. Study-level points and caveats: Effector cells kept over 99% of their molecules in clones above 20 RNA copies, while naive cells kept under 1% there. Highly expanded clone sizes could be underestimated by identical TCR molecules that share a barcode.

The V gene's germline CDR1 is SQVTM and CDR2 ANQGSEA. The CDR3 length is 12 residues. MiXCR was run by TCRdb on the PCR reads, yielding one entry per CDR3 protein. This sample has about half a million distinct CDR3 sequences, with 20% to 25% found just once. This clonotype appeared a single time. Its cognate antigen is unknown. One base away lies a much larger clone, so this may be a sequencing read error. The sequence was obtained from a human donor in good health. Some libraries in this study had Jurkat cell RNA spiked in. The sample taken for sequencing was naive CD8+ T cells from blood, with Jurkat cell RNA spiked in. Subset denoted: FACS-sorted CD8+CD4-CCR7+CD45RA+ naive T cells. V is TRBV29-1 and J is TRBJ2-7, with 7 bases that match TRBD1. The CDR3 region has the DNA TGCGGCGTGTCGGACAGGTTGTACGAGCAGTACTTC. Translated, it gives CGVSDRLYEQYF.